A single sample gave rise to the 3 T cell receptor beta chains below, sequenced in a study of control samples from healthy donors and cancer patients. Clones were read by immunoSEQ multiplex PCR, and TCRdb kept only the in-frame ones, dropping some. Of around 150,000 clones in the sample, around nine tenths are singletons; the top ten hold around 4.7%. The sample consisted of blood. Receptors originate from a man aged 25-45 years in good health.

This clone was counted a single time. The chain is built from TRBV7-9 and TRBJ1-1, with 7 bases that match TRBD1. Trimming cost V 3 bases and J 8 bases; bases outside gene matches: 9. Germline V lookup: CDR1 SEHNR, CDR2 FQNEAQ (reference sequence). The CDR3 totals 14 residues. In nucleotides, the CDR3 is TGTGCCAGCAGCTTCGGAACAGGGGCGAGGGAAGCTTTCTTT. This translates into CASSFGTGAREAFF.

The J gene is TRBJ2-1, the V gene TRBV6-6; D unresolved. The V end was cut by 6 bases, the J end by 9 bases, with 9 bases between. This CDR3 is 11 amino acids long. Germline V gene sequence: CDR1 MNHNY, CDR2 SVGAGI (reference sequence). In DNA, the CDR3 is TGTGCCAGCAGCCTCGCCGGTGAGCAGTTCTTC. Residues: CASSLAGEQFF.

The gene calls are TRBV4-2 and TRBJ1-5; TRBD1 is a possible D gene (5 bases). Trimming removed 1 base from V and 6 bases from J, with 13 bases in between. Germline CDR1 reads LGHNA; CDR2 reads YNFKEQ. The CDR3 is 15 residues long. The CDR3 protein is CASSQVRGAGQPQHF. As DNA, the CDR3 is TGTGCCAGCAGCCAAGTGAGGGGAGCTGGTCAGCCCCAGCATTTT.